The rows below give T cell receptor beta chains drawn from one sample of a study of T cell responses to AZD1222 COVID-19 vaccine. The protocol was immunoSEQ multiplex PCR, while the TCRdb copy is restricted to in-frame clones and leaves out a portion. The sample has approximately 110,000 clones; around 85% are singletons. This material consisted of peripheral blood, taken 28 days after the second AZD1222 dose. These receptor sequences come from an adult who received the AZD1222 COVID-19 vaccine. CDR3s include the opening cysteine and the closing phenylalanine or tryptophan. The order of the fields is clone size, J gene, CDR3 length, D gene, V gene, CDR3 protein, CDR3 DNA. The D gene is left open where the match is weak. The size field is filled for only some rows; it gives once, few, many or a size class.

NA TRBJ2-1 15 NA TRBV5-4 CASSLRGGSYNEQFF TGTGCCAGCAGCCTCAGGGGGGGCTCCTACAATGAGCAGTTCTTC
NA TRBJ1-1 14 NA TRBV7-7 CASSPGLGDTEAFF TGTGCCAGCAGCCCGGGGTTAGGGGACACTGAAGCTTTCTTT
once TRBJ1-6 15 TRBD1 TRBV6-1 CASREPGQDNSPLHF TGTGCCAGCAGAGAGCCGGGACAGGATAATTCACCCCTCCACTTT
NA TRBJ1-2 17 TRBD1 TRBV13 CASKNVKGTERTYGYTF TGTGCCAGCAAGAATGTTAAAGGGACAGAACGAACCTATGGCTACACCTTC
NA TRBJ2-7 13 NA TRBV7-2 CASSVPSRDEQYF TGTGCCAGCAGCGTACCCTCCAGGGACGAGCAGTACTTC
NA TRBJ2-7 16 TRBD2 TRBV30 CAWSLGLAGGRYEQYF TGTGCCTGGAGTCTTGGACTAGCGGGGGGGCGGTACGAGCAGTACTTC
NA TRBJ2-7 13 TRBD1 TRBV6-5 CASSNRGSYEQYF TGTGCCAGCAGCAACAGGGGTTCCTACGAGCAGTACTTC
NA TRBJ2-1 15 TRBD2 TRBV5-1 CASSLEAGRNNEQFF TGCGCCAGCAGCTTGGAAGCGGGGAGGAACAATGAGCAGTTCTTC
NA TRBJ1-5 15 NA TRBV11-2 CASSLRGYSNQPQHF TGTGCCAGCAGCTTAAGAGGGTATAGCAATCAGCCCCAGCATTTT
NA TRBJ1-5 16 NA TRBV28 CASSLWAGGSNQPQHF TGTGCCAGCAGTTTATGGGCCGGGGGTAGCAATCAGCCCCAGCATTTT
NA TRBJ1-4 14 NA TRBV5-6 CASSLGGEREKLFF TGTGCCAGCAGCTTAGGGGGAGAGAGGGAAAAACTGTTTTTT
NA TRBJ2-3 16 TRBD2 TRBV9 CASSGRAGGYTDTQYF TGTGCCAGCAGCGGACGAGCGGGGGGCTACACAGATACGCAGTATTTT
NA TRBJ1-6 12 NA TRBV12-3/TRBV12-4 CASRYSDSPLHF TGTGCCAGCAGGTACTCAGATTCACCCCTCCACTTT
NA TRBJ2-3 13 NA TRBV6-5 CASNAPSTDTQYF TGTGCCAGCAACGCGCCCAGCACAGATACGCAGTATTTT
few TRBJ1-2 15 NA TRBV5-1 CASSLGTASNYGYTF TGCGCCAGCAGCTTGGGGACAGCTTCTAACTATGGCTACACCTTC
NA TRBJ1-6 13 NA TRBV19 CAIATGRGSPLHF TGTGCCATCGCAACGGGCAGGGGCTCACCCCTCCACTTT
NA TRBJ1-4 13 NA TRBV5-1 CASTTGDTEKLFF TGCGCCAGCACCACCGGAGATACTGAAAAACTGTTTTTT
NA TRBJ1-2 12 NA TRBV19 CASSRRDYGYTF TGTGCCAGTAGTCGCCGGGACTATGGCTACACCTTC
NA TRBJ1-5 13 NA TRBV5-1 CASSLEGRPPQHF TGCGCCAGCAGCTTGGAGGGCCGACCGCCCCAGCATTTT
NA TRBJ1-1 12 NA TRBV5-1 CASSIDDTEAFF TGCGCCAGCAGCATTGATGACACTGAAGCTTTCTTT
NA TRBJ1-4 15 NA TRBV28 CASSLPGQNNEKLFF TGTGCCAGCAGTTTGCCTGGACAAAACAATGAAAAACTGTTTTTT
NA TRBJ2-7 14 TRBD1 TRBV28 CASSSPGQGWEQYF TGTGCCAGCAGTTCCCCGGGACAGGGGTGGGAGCAGTACTTC
once TRBJ1-1 15 NA TRBV7-8 CASSLGGKGDREAFF TGTGCCAGCAGCTTAGGCGGTAAAGGGGACCGTGAAGCTTTCTTT
NA TRBJ1-6 15 NA TRBV5-1 CASSLDYRNNSPLHF TGCGCCAGCAGCTTGGATTACAGGAATAATTCACCCCTCCACTTT
NA TRBJ2-1 14 NA TRBV18 CASSPGWENNEQFF TGTGCCAGCTCACCAGGATGGGAGAACAATGAGCAGTTCTTC